Presented here are 27 T cell receptor beta chains from one specimen sequenced in a study of glioma-infiltrating T cells. Using RNA template, CDR3s of TCR alpha and beta were amplified with iRepertoire arm-PCR. MiXCR, applied by TCRdb to the multiplex PCR reads, yields one record per CDR3 protein. The data contain 300,000 to 400,000 distinct CDR3 sequences, roughly two fifths of them singletons. Sequencing was performed on glioma tissue, nonneoplastic brain tissue, or PBMCs (not recorded which). The receptors here all came from a human donor with low-grade glioma or glioblastoma, undergoing nonglioma brain surgery, or in good health (not recorded which).

Notes on this clonotype: This is likely a read error, given that the CDR3 carries no conserved phenylalanine or tryptophan at its end. The chain employs TRBV28 and TRBJ2-7, with D possibly TRBD2 on 5 matching bases. V dropped 5 bases and J dropped 6 bases, with 17 bases sitting between them. Per germline, CDR1 MDHEN and CDR2 SYDVKM. CDR3 size: 14 residues. The CDR3 DNA reads TGTGCCAGCAGTCCTCTACGTGGGAGAGGCGAGCAGTACTCC. Amino acid sequence: CASSPLRGRGEQYS.

Ten or more counts support this clonotype. The CDR3 is CASSPSGTNEQFF. The CDR3 DNA reads as TGTGCCAGCAGCCCTAGCGGGACCAATGAGCAGTTCTTC. V usage is TRBV27 and J usage is TRBJ2-1, with 9 positions matching TRBD2. This CDR3 is built from 13 residues. The germline gives CDR1 MNHEY, CDR2 SMNVEV (reference sequence). The trim removed 6 bases at V and 6 bases at J, leaving 3 bases unmatched.

This clonotype was detected ten times or more. The gene calls are TRBV6-2 or TRBV6-3 and TRBJ1-1, with a possible D match to TRBD1 (6 bases). V lost 7 bases, J lost 2 bases, and 11 bases lay in between. The CDR3 length is 13 residues. CDR1 is MNHEY and CDR2 is SVGEGT in the germline V gene. The CDR3 spells CASTRDTNTEAFF. Here the CDR3 DNA reads TGTGCCAGCACCCGGGACACTAACACTGAAGCTTTCTTT.

Notes on this clonotype: At one boundary the junction diverges from the germline segment, which might be a read error. The gene calls are TRBV20-1 and TRBJ1-5; D may be TRBD1 (5 bases). The CDR3 is 13 amino acids. Germline-derived CDR1 and CDR2 are DFQATT and SNEGSKA (reference sequence). The CDR3 loop is CGAREGRDQPQHF. CDR3 DNA sequence: TGCGGTGCCCGAGAGGGGCGGGATCAGCCCCAGCATTTT.

Turning to this clonotype: Given a much more abundant clone one base away, this may be a read error. The V gene is TRBV15, the J gene TRBJ1-1; TRBD1 agrees at 8 bases. The germline V gene encodes CDR1 LNHNV and CDR2 YYDKDF (reference sequence). This CDR3 spans 20 amino acids. J lost 1 base, V lost 2 bases, and 18 bases had no gene match. Here the CDR3 reads CATSRTGTGIFPRPNTEAFF. In DNA form, the CDR3 reads TGTGCCACCAGCAGAACCGGGACAGGAATCTTCCCCAGACCGAACACTGAAGCTTTCTTT.

In its sample, this clonotype was seen a few times. The chain uses TRBV4-1 and TRBJ2-3; tentative D call: TRBD2 (6 bases). V was clipped by 4 bases and J by 3 bases, with 17 bases between them. Germline V gene sequence: CDR1 MGHRA, CDR2 YSYEKL. This CDR3 is built from 16 residues. The CDR3 spells CASSRNPGLRTDTQYF. CDR3 nucleotide sequence: TGCGCCAGCAGCCGGAACCCGGGACTCCGGACAGATACGCAGTATTTT.

This clonotype occurred once. The rearrangement links TRBV20-1 to TRBJ2-7, with TRBD2 matching over 13 bases. The junction had 6 bases not matched to a gene; V was cut back by 2 bases and J by 2 bases. CDR1 and CDR2 from the germline V gene are DFQATT and SNEGSKA (reference sequence). The CDR3 extends over 16 amino acids. The CDR3 DNA reads TGCAGTGCTAGATTGGGACTAGCGGGATTTACCTACGAGCAGTACTTC. This sequence encodes CSARLGLAGFTYEQYF.

This clonotype has ten or more counts. This chain's CDR3 is CASSQGLESEAFF. In nucleotides, the CDR3 is TGCGCCAGCAGCCAGGGCTTGGAATCTGAAGCTTTCTTT. V usage is TRBV4-1 and J usage is TRBJ1-1, with unresolved D. CDR3 size: 13 residues. The germline V and J ends were trimmed by 3 bases and 6 bases, with 11 bases remaining between them. Per germline, CDR1 MGHRA and CDR2 YSYEKL.

As regards this clonotype: Because it lacks the conserved phenylalanine or tryptophan at the end, this CDR3 is likely a read error. V is TRBV2 and J is TRBJ2-6; a possible D gene is TRBD2 (5 bases). CDR1 and CDR2 (germline): SNHLY, FYNNEI. The V end was cut by 10 bases, the J end by 3 bases, with 22 bases between. The CDR3 totals 17 residues. CDR3 in DNA: TGTGCCACCAGCGACGAGGTCGGGGTGTATGGGGCCAACGTCCTGACTTTG. This encodes CATSDEVGVYGANVLTL.

V and J are TRBV12-3 or TRBV12-4 and TRBJ2-3; D unclear. V shed 1 base and J shed 5 bases, with 10 bases lying between them. The CDR3 loop spans 14 amino acids. CDR3 in amino acids: CASSLETEKDTQYF. CDR3 nucleotides: TGTGCCAGCAGTTTAGAAACAGAGAAAGATACGCAGTATTTT.

This clonotype was detected once. This chain connects TRBV11-2 to TRBJ1-3; the match to TRBD1 covers 7 bases. Germline CDR1 is SGHAT and CDR2 is FQNNGV. The CDR3 sequence is 19 residues long. V lost 5 bases to trimming and J lost 3 bases; unmatched junction nucleotides: 19. CDR3: CASSTYTSRTGLIGNTIYF. The CDR3, as DNA: TGTGCCAGCAGCACGTACACCTCACGGACAGGCCTCATTGGAAACACCATATATTTT.

The CDR3 region has the DNA TGTGCCAGCAGCTTAATGGGGCTGTTCTATGGCTACACCTTC. Protein: CASSLMGLFYGYTF. J is TRBJ1-2 and V is TRBV7-9, with D perhaps TRBD1 (5 bases). CDR3 length: 14 amino acids. V was shortened by 2 bases and J by 4 bases, with 11 bases between the two germline ends. CDR1 and CDR2 (germline): SEHNR, FQNEAQ (reference sequence). The whole variable domain, filled in from reference TRBV7-9 and TRBJ1-2, reads DTGVSQNPRHKITKRGQNVTFRCDPISEHNRLYWYRQTLGQGPEFLTYFQNEAQLEKSRLLSDRFSAERPKGSFSTLEIQRTEQGDSAMYLCASSLMGLFYGYTFGSGTRLTVV.

This clonotype has more than one count but fewer than ten. This rearrangement joins TRBV20-1 to TRBJ2-5; D gene ambiguous. CDR3 length: 14 residues. Trimming removed 3 bases from V and 5 bases from J, with 16 bases in between. CDR1 DFQATT and CDR2 SNEGSKA come from the germline V gene (reference sequence). Here the CDR3 reads CSASGPALGETQYF. In DNA, the CDR3 is TGCAGTGCTAGCGGGCCCGCCCTAGGGGAGACCCAGTACTTC.

The genes are TRBV7-2 and TRBJ2-3; 11 bases fit TRBD2. J gave up 4 bases and V 6 bases, and 6 bases lay outside the gene matches. CDR1 and CDR2 (germline): SGHTA, FQGNSA. This CDR3 region has 15 residues. The CDR3 DNA reads TGTGCCAGCAGGCACGGGACTAGCGGACCAGATACGCAGTATTTT. It encodes CASRHGTSGPDTQYF. Drawing the rest from reference TRBV7-2 and TRBJ2-3, the complete variable domain is GAGVSQSPSNKVTEKGKDVELRCDPISGHTALYWYRQSLGQGLEFLIYFQGNSAPDKSGLPSDRFSAERTGGSVSTLTIQRTQQEDSAVYLCASRHGTSGPDTQYFGPGTRLTVL.

As concerns this clonotype: A much more abundant neighbour one base away suggests this may be a read error. The V gene is TRBV7-2, the J gene TRBJ2-7; D call uncertain. This CDR3 is 14 amino acids long. Trimming cost V 4 bases and J 1 base, with 11 bases left between them. Germline V CDR1 and CDR2: SGHTA, FQGNSA. CDR3 sequence (DNA): TGTGCCAGCAGCTCAAGCAGCCTGTCCTACGAGCAGTACTTC. This gives the protein CASSSSSLSYEQYF.

The sample holds a few counts of this clonotype. The chain combines TRBV7-9 with TRBJ2-1; D gene unclear. Trimming took off 5 bases at V and 2 bases at J, with 16 bases between the two ends. Germline loops: CDR1 SEHNR, CDR2 FQNEAQ (reference sequence). The CDR3 consists of 16 residues. The CDR3: CASSLPLSPTYNEQFF. Written as DNA, the CDR3 is TGTGCCAGCAGCCTTCCCCTGAGCCCAACCTACAATGAGCAGTTCTTC.

CDR3 nucleotides: TGCAGTGCTAGAGGTATTCTAAGACAAGAGACCCAGTACTTC. Amino acids: CSARGILRQETQYF. The chain is built from TRBV20-1 and TRBJ2-5, with D hard to call. The CDR3 is 14 residues long. The V gene lost 1 base and the J gene lost 2 bases, with 11 bases spanning the gap. The germline CDR1 and CDR2 sequences are DFQATT and SNEGSKA (reference sequence).

Worth noting for this clonotype: This may arise from a read error, as a much more abundant clone is one base away. The rearrangement joins TRBV20-1 to TRBJ2-3; the match to TRBD2 covers 9 bases. V was clipped by 0 bases and J by 5 bases; unmatched bases: 9. Germline-derived CDR1 and CDR2 are DFQATT and SNEGSKA (reference sequence). The CDR3 loop spans 16 amino acids. CDR3 in amino acids: CSAREIAGVGRDTQYF. In DNA, the CDR3 is TGCAGTGCTAGAGAGATAGCGGGAGTCGGTAGAGATACGCAGTATTTT.

The chain joins TRBV20-1 to TRBJ2-7; D perhaps matches TRBD1 (6 bases). Trimming removed 6 bases from V and 0 bases from J, with 15 bases in between. Germline V gene lookup returns CDR1 DFQATT and CDR2 SNEGSKA (reference sequence). CDR3 size: 14 residues. The CDR3 is CSAPSAGASYEQYF. The CDR3 DNA reads TGCAGTGCCCCCTCGGCAGGGGCCTCCTACGAGCAGTACTTC.

The chain joins TRBV7-2 to TRBJ1-2; the D gene is possibly TRBD1 (6 bases). The CDR3 covers 15 residues. V was clipped by 1 base and J by 3 bases, with 12 bases between them. Germline assignment: CDR1 SGHTA and CDR2 FQGNSA. As DNA, the CDR3 is TGTGCCAGCAGCTTAGGTCGGGGGCGCTACTATGGCTACACCTTC. It is translated as CASSLGRGRYYGYTF.

This clonotype was recorded a few times. The chain links TRBV15 to TRBJ2-5; D may be TRBD1 or TRBD2 (5 bases each). CDR3 length: 17 residues. The germline CDR1 and CDR2 sequences are LNHNV and YYDKDF (reference sequence). V was cut by 1 base and J by 0 bases, with 15 bases left in between. The CDR3: CATSRVGLARYQETQYF. Here the CDR3 DNA reads TGTGCCACCAGCAGAGTGGGGCTAGCACGGTACCAAGAGACCCAGTACTTC.

This chain links TRBV27 with TRBJ2-1, with D possibly matching TRBD2 (6 bases). The CDR3 has 13 amino acids. Per the germline V gene, CDR1 is MNHEY and CDR2 is SMNVEV (reference sequence). V lost 6 bases and J 6 bases, leaving 12 bases between the germline ends. DNA for the CDR3: TGTGCCAGCAGGATTAGCGGTTCCAATGAGCAGTTCTTC. Translated, it gives CASRISGSNEQFF.

Notes on this clonotype: At one of its ends the junction is not consistent with the germline gene, which may arise from a read error. The chain links TRBV27 to TRBJ1-5; D gene uncertain. The CDR3 is 12 amino acids. CDR1 and CDR2 (germline): MNHEY, SMNVEV (reference sequence). This chain's CDR3 is CASSLPNQPLHF. The DNA of the CDR3 is TGTGCCAGCAGTTTACCCAATCAGCCCCTGCATTTT.

This clonotype is a singleton in its sample. Given a much more abundant clone one base away, this may be a read error. The chain joins TRBV7-2 to TRBJ2-1; 8 nucleotides match TRBD2. The length of the CDR3 is 14 residues. Per germline, CDR1 SGHTA and CDR2 FQGNSA. The J segment lost 7 bases and the V segment lost 5 bases, leaving 7 bases of the junction unmatched. DNA for the CDR3: TGTGCCAGCAGCATAGGAATAGCGGGGAATGAGCAGTTCTTC. Protein sequence: CASSIGIAGNEQFF.

About this clonotype itself: Mismatch with germline at one junction end may stem from a read error. The chain is built from TRBV7-7 and TRBJ2-1; D is perhaps TRBD2 (5 bases). CDR3 size: 15 residues. The germline gives CDR1 SSHAT, CDR2 FNYEAQ (reference sequence). CDR3 region: CASSPLEGNDNEQFF. The CDR3 DNA reads TGTGCTAGCAGTCCCCTAGAGGGAAATGACAATGAGCAGTTCTTC.

This clonotype turned up a few times. The CDR3, as DNA: TGTGCCAGCAGTGAAGCGAGGGGCGGGAGCTCCTACAATGAGCAGTTCTTC. It yields the protein CASSEARGGSSYNEQFF. The chain links TRBV6-1 to TRBJ2-1; TRBD2 matches 7 bases. The junction had 5 bases not matched to a gene; V was cut back by 0 bases and J by 0 bases. CDR1 and CDR2 (germline): MNHNS, SASEGT. This CDR3 contains 17 residues.

J is TRBJ2-6 and V is TRBV7-6; tentatively, D is TRBD2 (5 bases). The V gene lost 4 bases and the J gene lost 1 base, with 11 bases spanning the gap. The CDR3 contains 16 residues. CDR1 is SGHVS and CDR2 is FNYEAQ in the germline V gene. The CDR3 region is CASSWGWRSGANVLTF. The CDR3, as DNA: TGTGCCAGCAGCTGGGGTTGGAGGTCTGGGGCCAACGTCCTGACTTTC.